This T cell receptor beta chain is drawn from a study of CD8+ T cells in alopecia areata. Whole-study results and caveats: Throughout tofacitinib, many expanded lesional clones continued to persist in scalp and blood.

Described treatment: oral pan-JAK inhibitor, 5-10 mg twice daily. Lesional scalp punch biopsies and peripheral blood came from alopecia areata patients. cDNA prepared by RNA extraction and subsequent reverse transcription served as the template for sequencing. Clones were read by immunoSEQ multiplex PCR, and TCRdb kept only the in-frame ones, dropping some. The data show 200,000 or so clones, with nearly 60% seen just once and 5.5% held by the top ten. The V gene lost 1 base and the J gene lost 2 bases, with 11 bases spanning the gap. The CDR3 loop spans 15 amino acids. CDR1 and CDR2 from the germline V gene are SGHTA and FQGNSA. This clone was seen a handful of times. Its target is unknown.

Specimen: CD4+ T cells sorted from blood, collected at week 24, from a patient treated with tofacitinib. J is TRBJ2-5 and V is TRBV7-2; D possibly corresponds to TRBD2 (6 bases). This clonotype originated in a human donor with alopecia areata. This CDR3 is CASSLVGAGQETQYF. The CDR3 DNA reads TGTGCCAGCAGCTTAGTAGGCGCGGGGCAAGAGACCCAGTACTTC.